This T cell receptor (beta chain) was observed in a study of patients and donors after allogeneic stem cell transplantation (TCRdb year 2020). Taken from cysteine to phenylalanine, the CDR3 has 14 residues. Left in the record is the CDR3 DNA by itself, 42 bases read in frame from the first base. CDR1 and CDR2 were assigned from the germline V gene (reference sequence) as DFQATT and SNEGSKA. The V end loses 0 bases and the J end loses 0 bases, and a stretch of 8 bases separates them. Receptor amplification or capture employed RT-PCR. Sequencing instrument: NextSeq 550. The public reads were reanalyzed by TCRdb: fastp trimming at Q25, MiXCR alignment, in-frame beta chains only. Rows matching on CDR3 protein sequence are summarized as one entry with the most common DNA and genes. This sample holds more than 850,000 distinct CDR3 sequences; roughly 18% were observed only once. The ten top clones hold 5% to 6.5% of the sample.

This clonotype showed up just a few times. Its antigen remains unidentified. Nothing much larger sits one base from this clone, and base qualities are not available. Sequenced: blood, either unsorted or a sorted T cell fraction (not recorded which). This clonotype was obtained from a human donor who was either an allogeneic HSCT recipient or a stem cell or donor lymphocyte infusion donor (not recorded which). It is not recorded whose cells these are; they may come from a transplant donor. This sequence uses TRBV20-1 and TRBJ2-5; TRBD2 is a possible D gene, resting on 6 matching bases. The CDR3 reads CSARDRDYQETQYF. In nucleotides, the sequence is TGCAGTGCTAGAGACCGGGACTACCAAGAGACCCAGTACTTC.